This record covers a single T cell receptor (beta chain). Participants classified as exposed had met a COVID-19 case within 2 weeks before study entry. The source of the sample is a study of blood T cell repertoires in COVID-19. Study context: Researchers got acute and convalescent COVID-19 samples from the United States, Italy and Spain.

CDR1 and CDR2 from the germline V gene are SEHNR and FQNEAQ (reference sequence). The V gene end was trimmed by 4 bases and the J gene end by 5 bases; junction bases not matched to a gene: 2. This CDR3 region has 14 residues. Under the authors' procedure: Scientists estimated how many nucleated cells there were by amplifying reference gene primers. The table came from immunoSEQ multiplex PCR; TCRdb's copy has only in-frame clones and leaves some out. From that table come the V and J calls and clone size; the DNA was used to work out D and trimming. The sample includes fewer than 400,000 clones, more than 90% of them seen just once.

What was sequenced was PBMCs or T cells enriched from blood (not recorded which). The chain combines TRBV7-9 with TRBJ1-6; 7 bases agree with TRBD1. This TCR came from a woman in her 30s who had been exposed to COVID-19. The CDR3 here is CASSWGQNNSPLHF. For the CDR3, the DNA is TGTGCCAGCAGCTGGGGACAGAATAATTCACCCCTCCACTTT.